Listed here are 26 T cell receptor beta chains from one sample, sequenced in a study of T-cell memory formation after mild COVID-19. TCRdb reanalysed the 5' RACE reads using MiXCR and keeps one entry per CDR3 protein. The sample consists of a few hundred thousand distinct CDR3 sequences, around a sixth of them appearing once. Sequencing was performed on PBMCs or a T cell subset sorted from them (not recorded which). Receptor source: a young man who had mild COVID-19 (a few samples of this study predate the infection). Cell type and time point are not known.

This clonotype was counted only a few times. The genes are TRBV28 and TRBJ2-7, with 8 bases aligning to TRBD1. Trimming at V came to 5 bases and at J to 7 bases, leaving 4 bases not matched to a gene. The V gene's germline CDR1 is MDHEN and CDR2 SYDVKM. The CDR3 loop spans 12 amino acids. CDR3 sequence: CASSGQGLEQYF. CDR3 coding DNA: TGTGCCAGCAGTGGACAGGGCCTAGAGCAGTACTTC.

This clonotype has a handful of counts. This rearrangement joins TRBV7-2 to TRBJ1-6; D perhaps matches TRBD1 (6 bases). From germline, CDR1 is SGHTA and CDR2 FQGNSA. The CDR3 runs to 15 residues. The ends were cut back, 0 bases at V and 10 bases at J, with 13 bases in the middle. The CDR3 is CASSLATGLGSPLHF. DNA of the CDR3: TGTGCCAGCAGCTTAGCTACAGGGCTGGGCTCACCCCTCCACTTT.

This clonotype has only a few counts. This sequence joins TRBV11-1 and TRBJ2-7, with unresolved D. Per germline, CDR1 SGHAT and CDR2 FQDESV (reference sequence). The CDR3 is made up of 8 amino acids. The DNA of the CDR3 is TGTGCCAGCAGCGGCCCTTCCGTC. This encodes CASSGPSV.

The chain joins TRBV29-1 to TRBJ1-2; perhaps TRBD1 as D (5 bases). The V end lost 6 bases, the J end lost 8 bases, and 19 bases lay between the germline ends. CDR1 SQVTM and CDR2 ANQGSEA come from the germline V gene. The CDR3 consists of 13 residues. The CDR3 sequence: CSVETDFLLGYTF. DNA for the CDR3: TGCAGCGTCGAGACAGACTTCCTATTGGGCTACACCTTC.

This clonotype was found a few times. The V gene is TRBV7-2, the J gene TRBJ2-3; TRBD2 matches 7 bases. The CDR3 is 14 amino acids. Per germline, CDR1 SGHTA and CDR2 FQGNSA. V lost 7 bases to trimming and J lost 5 bases; unmatched junction nucleotides: 9. The CDR3 region is CASNPGTTRDTQYF. The CDR3 DNA is TGTGCCAGCAACCCCGGGACTACTCGAGATACGCAGTATTTT.

This clonotype was counted a few times. The chain is built from TRBV6-2 or TRBV6-3 and TRBJ1-5; D is unresolved. Germline V lookup: CDR1 MNHEY, CDR2 SVGEGT. The CDR3 totals 16 residues. Trimming took off 0 bases at V and 2 bases at J, with 11 bases between the two ends. The CDR3 is CASSYSDFGGNQPQHF. The CDR3 DNA is TGTGCCAGCAGTTACTCGGACTTTGGGGGCAATCAGCCCCAGCATTTT.

The V call is TRBV20-1, the J call TRBJ1-6; D is undetermined. Deletions cut 4 bases from V and 6 bases from J, with 13 bases between. CDR1 is DFQATT, CDR2 SNEGSKA, per germline (reference sequence). The CDR3 spans 14 residues. CDR3 protein: CSANNPYSNSPLHF. As DNA, the CDR3 is TGCAGTGCTAATAATCCCTATTCTAATTCACCCCTCCACTTT.

The genes are TRBV7-9 and TRBJ1-2; perhaps TRBD1 as D (6 bases). Germline lookup yields CDR1 SEHNR and CDR2 FQNEAQ (reference sequence). Trimming cost V 4 bases and J 8 bases, with 17 bases left between them. This CDR3 contains 14 residues. Written as DNA, the CDR3 is TGTGCCAGCAGCTCAGCAGGGGCGGGAGTCGGCTACACCTTC. Translation: CASSSAGAGVGYTF.

This rearrangement joins TRBV2 to TRBJ2-1; tentative D call: TRBD2 (6 bases). Germline CDR1 and CDR2: SNHLY and FYNNEI. Trimming cost V 2 bases and J 6 bases, with 17 bases left between them. CDR3 length equals 16 residues. CDR3 protein: CASSETWTIQSNEQFF. CDR3 nucleotide sequence: TGTGCCAGCAGTGAAACCTGGACTATCCAGAGCAATGAGCAGTTCTTC.

This clonotype was seen many times. The chain has TRBV18 and TRBJ2-1; the D call may be TRBD1 or TRBD2 (6 bases each). V lost 4 bases to trimming and J lost 6 bases, with 19 bases between them. Looked up from germline, CDR1 is KGHSH and CDR2 is LQKENI. The CDR3 runs 16 residues. The CDR3 loop is CASSRPGAGKGNEQFF. CDR3 nucleotide sequence: TGTGCCAGCTCACGACCGGGGGCAGGGAAGGGCAATGAGCAGTTCTTC.

The gene calls are TRBV5-1 and TRBJ2-7; D gene uncertain. The length of the CDR3 is 15 residues. Deletions cut 4 bases from V and 1 base from J, with 15 bases between. The germline gives CDR1 SGHRS, CDR2 YFSETQ. The CDR3 bases are TGCGCCAGCAGCCCGGGCGGTAGGGAATCCTACGAGCAGTACTTC. It yields the protein CASSPGGRESYEQYF.

In its sample, this clonotype was seen a few times. The gene calls are TRBV27 and TRBJ1-1, with TRBD1 identical over 11 bases. The ends lost 4 bases at V and 5 bases at J; junction bases unmatched: 6. The CDR3 contains 15 residues. CDR1 and CDR2 (germline): MNHEY, SMNVEV (reference sequence). The CDR3 nucleotides read TGTGCCAGCAGTTCTTTAGGGACAGGGGGAACTGAAGCTTTCTTT. This gives the protein CASSSLGTGGTEAFF.

This clonotype was seen more than once but under ten times. V usage is TRBV29-1 and J usage is TRBJ1-4; tentatively, D is TRBD1 (6 bases). The CDR3 is made up of 13 amino acids. Germline V gene data show CDR1 as SQVTM and CDR2 as ANQGSEA. Trimming stripped 5 bases from V and 4 bases from J, with 11 bases between. The DNA for the CDR3 is TGCAGCGTTCAACGGGGGCTTAATGAAAAACTGTTTTTT. Its protein is CSVQRGLNEKLFF.

With regard to this clonotype: Mismatch with germline at one junction end may stem from a read error. The chain recombines TRBV12-3 or TRBV12-4 with TRBJ2-3, with 7 bases lining up with TRBD2. The CDR3 runs 12 residues. The CDR3 DNA follows: TGTGCCAGCAGTCCCCGTGGGAGGGTAGTGATTTTT. Translated, it gives CASSPRGRVVIF.

This clonotype appeared many times. The chain couples TRBV7-2 to TRBJ1-5, with D unclear. The length of the CDR3 is 12 residues. The ends were cut back, 3 bases at V and 9 bases at J, with 9 bases in the middle. CDR1 SGHTA and CDR2 FQGNSA come from the germline V gene. The CDR3 DNA follows: TGTGCCAGCAGCTTCCTATCTATGCCCCAGCATTTT. This translates into CASSFLSMPQHF.

The rearrangement links TRBV5-6 to TRBJ1-1, with 9 bases fitting TRBD1. Germline V gene sequence: CDR1 SGHDT, CDR2 YYEEEE. This CDR3 region has 17 residues. Trimming cost V 3 bases and J 0 bases; bases outside gene matches: 9. CDR3 amino acids: CASSSAGQGRMNTEAFF. CDR3 bases: TGTGCCAGCAGCTCGGCCGGACAGGGGAGGATGAACACTGAAGCTTTCTTT. Supplemented by reference TRBV5-6 and TRBJ1-1, the full variable domain reads DAGVTQSPTHLIKTRGQQVTLRCSPKSGHDTVSWYQQALGQGPQFIFQYYEEEERQRGNFPDRFSGHQFPNYSSELNVNALLLGDSALYLCASSSAGQGRMNTEAFFGQGTRLTVV.

This rearrangement joins TRBV19 to TRBJ2-5, with TRBD2 matching over 10 bases. J lost 3 bases, V lost 1 base, and 5 bases had no gene match. Germline V gene lookup returns CDR1 LNHDA and CDR2 SQIVND (reference sequence). This CDR3 spans 16 amino acids. The CDR3 DNA is TGTGCCAGTAGTATAGGCCAGCGGGGGGGGAAAGAGACCCAGTACTTC. This encodes CASSIGQRGGKETQYF.

As DNA, the CDR3 is TGTGCCAGCAGCCATCAGGGAATGGGCGGCACTGAAGCTTTCTTT. Translating it yields CASSHQGMGGTEAFF. The chain employs TRBV3-1 and TRBJ1-1, with D perhaps matching TRBD1 (5 bases). The CDR3 length is 15 residues. V was shortened by 3 bases and J by 4 bases, with 15 bases between the two germline ends. Germline values: CDR1 LGHDT, CDR2 YNNKEL (reference sequence). The complete variable domain, with remaining parts taken from reference TRBV3-1 and TRBJ1-1, reads DTAVSQTPKYLVTQMGNDKSIKCEQNLGHDTMYWYKQDSKKFLKIMFSYNNKELIINETVPNRFSPKSPDKAHLNLHINSLELGDSAVYFCASSHQGMGGTEAFFGQGTRLTVV.

This rearrangement joins TRBV12-3 or TRBV12-4 to TRBJ1-4, with 7 bases lining up with TRBD1. J gave up 6 bases and V 7 bases, and 14 bases lay outside the gene matches. This CDR3 spans 16 amino acids. In DNA form, the CDR3 reads TGTGCCAGCAAACTCACGGGGAGGGGGCGGGATGAAAAACTGTTTTTT. Its translation is CASKLTGRGRDEKLFF.

The rearrangement joins TRBV11-2 to TRBJ2-1; D unresolved. Germline loops: CDR1 SGHAT, CDR2 FQNNGV. Trimming cost V 5 bases and J 14 bases, with 16 bases left between them. This CDR3 has 12 amino acids. The DNA of the CDR3 is TGTGCCAGCAGCCCGAGCCAGGTCTCGAAGTTCTTC. Protein: CASSPSQVSKFF.

The chain recombines TRBV6-2 or TRBV6-3 with TRBJ2-2; TRBD2 matches at 9 bases. Looked up from germline, CDR1 is MNHEY and CDR2 is SVGEGT. The trim removed 5 bases at V and 3 bases at J, leaving 4 bases unmatched. The CDR3 runs to 15 residues. CDR3 in DNA: TGTGCCAGCAGTAAGGGACTAGCCCACACCGGGGAGCTGTTTTTT. Its protein is CASSKGLAHTGELFF.

This clonotype was detected a few times. J is TRBJ1-4 and V is TRBV7-9; D may be TRBD1 (5 bases). CDR3 size: 16 residues. Germline loops: CDR1 SEHNR, CDR2 FQNEAQ (reference sequence). V was pared by 1 base and J by 5 bases, with 14 bases between. CDR3 nucleotide sequence: TGTGCCAGCAGCTTAGGTCCCCAGGGAATGAATGAAAAACTGTTTTTT. This translates into CASSLGPQGMNEKLFF.

The chain links TRBV13 to TRBJ2-1; 8 nucleotides align to TRBD1. CDR1 is PRHDT, CDR2 FYEKMQ, per germline (reference sequence). V lost 4 bases and J lost 4; bases outside the gene matches: 6. The CDR3 totals 15 residues. CDR3 sequence reads: CASSSPDRVYNEQFF. The CDR3 bases are TGTGCCAGCAGCTCCCCGGACAGGGTTTACAATGAGCAGTTCTTC. Full variable domain (rest looked up from reference TRBV13 and TRBJ2-1): AAGVIQSPRHLIKEKRETATLKCYPIPRHDTVYWYQQGPGQDPQFLISFYEKMQSDKGSIPDRFSAQQFSDYHSELNMSSLELGDSALYFCASSSPDRVYNEQFFGPGTRLTVL.

This chain uses TRBV7-2 with TRBJ1-2, with D perhaps matching TRBD1 (5 bases). Per the germline V gene, CDR1 is SGHTA and CDR2 is FQGNSA. V gave up 5 bases and J gave up 8 bases, with 18 bases separating them. The CDR3 is made up of 14 amino acids. The CDR3 spells CASSAPGRAWGYTF. As DNA, the CDR3 is TGTGCCAGCAGCGCACCGGGACGGGCCTGGGGCTACACCTTC.

CDR3: CASSLTRDSLYGYTF. Here the CDR3 DNA reads TGTGCCAGCAGCTTAACCCGGGACAGCCTCTATGGCTACACCTTC. The chain employs TRBV7-9 and TRBJ1-2; TRBD1 aligns across 7 bases. The CDR3 length is 15 residues. V trimming: 2 bases; J trimming: 4 bases; junction bases outside the gene matches: 7. Germline V gene sequence: CDR1 SEHNR, CDR2 FQNEAQ (reference sequence).

The J gene is TRBJ1-1, the V gene TRBV7-9, with D perhaps matching TRBD1 (5 bases). Germline CDR1 and CDR2: SEHNR and FQNEAQ (reference sequence). V lost 3 bases and J 7 bases, leaving 18 bases between the germline ends. The CDR3 runs 15 residues. The CDR3 loop reads CASSFQGRVSGEAFF. For the CDR3, the DNA is TGTGCCAGCAGCTTCCAGGGTCGGGTTTCTGGTGAAGCTTTCTTT.